These 10 T cell receptor beta chains came from one sample sequenced in a study of cytomegalovirus exposure and HLA in healthy donors. Sequencing used immunoSEQ multiplex PCR; TCRdb keeps in-frame clones, though not all of them. This table holds 200,000 to 300,000 clones, roughly 87% found once. Sequenced sample: PBMCs. Receptors were obtained from a woman in her twenties or thirties in good health and CMV-seronegative.

V is TRBV18 and J is TRBJ2-7; no definite D call. Trimming shortened V by 3 bases and J by 5 bases, and 8 bases separated the two germline ends. This CDR3 has 12 residues. The germline V gene encodes CDR1 KGHSH and CDR2 LQKENI. The CDR3 DNA reads as TGTGCCAGCTCACCGGTTTTGAACGAGCAGTACTTC. Its translation: CASSPVLNEQYF.

This chain joins TRBV27 and TRBJ2-1; 8 bases agree with TRBD2. This CDR3 contains 15 residues. The germline gives CDR1 MNHEY, CDR2 SMNVEV (reference sequence). J was trimmed by 7 bases and V by 2 bases; bases with no gene match: 7. CDR3 loop: CASSLGAGVGNEQFF. CDR3 nucleotides: TGTGCCAGCAGTTTAGGAGCGGGAGTGGGGAATGAGCAGTTCTTC.

The chain links TRBV4-1 to TRBJ2-1; 9 bases align to TRBD2. J lost 2 bases, V lost 4 bases, and 3 bases had no gene match. Per germline, CDR1 MGHRA and CDR2 YSYEKL. CDR3 size: 15 residues. The CDR3 region has the DNA TGCGCCAGCAGCCCTAGCGGGATGGCCTACAATGAGCAGTTCTTC. It translates to CASSPSGMAYNEQFF.

The chain joins TRBV7-9 to TRBJ1-1; no clear D. V shed 3 bases and J shed 5 bases, with 4 bases lying between them. The CDR3 totals 11 residues. Germline CDR1 and CDR2: SEHNR and FQNEAQ (reference sequence). Here the CDR3 DNA reads TGTGCCAGCAGCTTTGGAACTGAAGCTTTCTTT. Residues: CASSFGTEAFF.

The CDR3 region is CASSLGLRGTYEQYF. In DNA form, the CDR3 reads TGTGCCAGCAGCTTAGGCCTGAGAGGGACCTACGAGCAGTACTTC. The rearrangement links TRBV11-3 to TRBJ2-7, with a tentative D call TRBD2 (5 bases). The ends were cut back, 1 base at V and 2 bases at J, with 12 bases in the middle. This CDR3 region has 15 residues. Germline-derived CDR1 and CDR2 are SGHNT and YENEEA.

A single count supports this clone. V is TRBV18 and J is TRBJ2-2; TRBD2 agrees at 8 bases. V lost 0 bases and J lost 0; bases outside the gene matches: 6. Germline V gene data show CDR1 as KGHSH and CDR2 as LQKENI. The CDR3 is 18 amino acids. CDR3 region: CASSPPSGLAANTGELFF. As DNA, the CDR3 is TGTGCCAGCTCACCACCCTCCGGACTAGCCGCGAACACCGGGGAGCTGTTTTTT.

The chain carries TRBV5-8 and TRBJ2-4; 8 bases are shared with TRBD2. Germline assignment: CDR1 SGHTS and CDR2 YDEGEE. The CDR3 spans 16 residues. With 3 bases clipped from V and 15 bases from J, the junction kept 20 bases outside the gene matches. The CDR3 protein is CASSYLAGTWAPELYF. The CDR3, as DNA: TGTGCCAGCAGCTACTTAGCGGGAACTTGGGCCCCCGAGTTGTACTTC.

The rearrangement links TRBV29-1 to TRBJ2-1; 10 bases fit TRBD1. Germline V gene sequence: CDR1 SQVTM, CDR2 ANQGSEA. The CDR3 spans 12 residues. Trimming removed 8 bases from V and 7 bases from J; junction bases left unmatched: 5. This CDR3 is CSTGQGGNEQFF. In nucleotides, the CDR3 is TGCAGCACCGGACAGGGGGGGAATGAGCAGTTCTTC.

CDR3 nucleotides: TGTGCCAGCAGTTGGGGGCCTCTAGCGGGAGACGGAAAGCAGTTCTTC. Amino acid sequence: CASSWGPLAGDGKQFF. This chain joins TRBV11-2 and TRBJ2-1, with 10 bases that match TRBD2. The CDR3 length is 16 residues. In germline, CDR1 is SGHAT, CDR2 FQNNGV. After removal of 6 bases from V and 11 bases from J, the junction contained 16 bases not matched to a gene.

The chain combines TRBV19 with TRBJ2-7; 7 nucleotides align to TRBD1. Germline lookup yields CDR1 LNHDA and CDR2 SQIVND (reference sequence). V was pared by 5 bases and J by 2 bases, with 6 bases of the junction left unmatched. This CDR3 contains 14 residues. In DNA, the CDR3 is TGTGCCAGTAGTTCGGCGACAGGGACCTACGAGCAGTACTTC. Protein product: CASSSATGTYEQYF.